The 10 T cell receptor beta chains presented below share a single source sample, sequenced in a study of blood T cell repertoires in COVID-19. The data were produced by immunoSEQ multiplex PCR, yet TCRdb's version contains in-frame clones alone and is incomplete. The sample lists about 250,000 clones; just under 85% were seen once. The specimen sequenced was peripheral blood. Every receptor here comes from an elderly man with acute or convalescent COVID-19.

V is TRBV5-1 and J is TRBJ1-2; TRBD1 aligns across 9 bases. CDR1 SGHRS and CDR2 YFSETQ come from the germline V gene. There are 15 residues in the CDR3. V lost 4 bases and J lost 7; bases outside the gene matches: 11. Written as DNA, the CDR3 is TGCGCCAGCAGCCCCCGGGACAGGGAGGTTAGTGGCTACACCTTC. It codes for CASSPRDREVSGYTF.

This sequence joins TRBV19 and TRBJ2-2, with D possibly matching TRBD1 (6 bases). Germline V gene sequence: CDR1 LNHDA, CDR2 SQIVND (reference sequence). Trimming removed 4 bases from V and 0 bases from J, with 12 bases in between. The CDR3 length is 16 residues. The CDR3 DNA is TGTGCCAGTAGTAGGGTTGGGACAACGAACACCGGGGAGCTGTTTTTT. Protein: CASSRVGTTNTGELFF.

This chain joins TRBV5-1 and TRBJ2-3; TRBD2 matches 7 bases. J lost 0 bases, V lost 4 bases, and 11 bases had no gene match. The CDR3 extends over 17 amino acids. Germline V CDR1 and CDR2: SGHRS, YFSETQ. The CDR3 DNA reads as TGCGCCAGCAGCCCCAAACTAGCGCGGATCAGCACAGATACGCAGTATTTT. This encodes CASSPKLARISTDTQYF.

The CDR3 DNA reads as TGTGCCAGTAGTATCGAGGGCCAGAATAGCAATCAGCCCCAGCATTTT. This sequence encodes CASSIEGQNSNQPQHF. This chain uses TRBV19 with TRBJ1-5; no definite D call. The V gene's germline CDR1 is LNHDA and CDR2 SQIVND (reference sequence). Trimming removed 3 bases from V and 0 bases from J, with 12 bases in between. The CDR3 contains 16 residues.

The chain joins TRBV18 to TRBJ1-2, with TRBD1 matching over 9 bases. CDR3 length equals 15 residues. Per germline, CDR1 KGHSH and CDR2 LQKENI. J lost 5 bases, V lost 3 bases, and 7 bases had no gene match. The CDR3, as DNA: TGTGCCAGCTCACCGGGGACAGGGTTGAATTATGGCTACACCTTC. It encodes CASSPGTGLNYGYTF.

The gene calls are TRBV18 and TRBJ1-2; 7 positions match TRBD1. The germline CDR1 and CDR2 sequences are KGHSH and LQKENI. J gave up 5 bases and V 3 bases, and 6 bases lay outside the gene matches. CDR3 length equals 14 residues. The CDR3 sequence: CASSPDRVGYGYTF. The CDR3 region has the DNA TGTGCCAGCTCACCCGACAGGGTGGGGTATGGCTACACCTTC.

The genes are TRBV6-1 and TRBJ2-3; D gene uncertain. Trimming stripped 4 bases from V and 0 bases from J, with 14 bases between. Germline V lookup: CDR1 MNHNS, CDR2 SASEGT. The CDR3 length is 16 residues. The CDR3 nucleotides read TGTGCCAGCAGTGGTACAGTTTTTTCTAGCACAGATACGCAGTATTTT. It encodes CASSGTVFSSTDTQYF.

This chain connects TRBV7-3 to TRBJ1-1; 7 bases are shared with TRBD1. Germline lookup yields CDR1 SGHTA and CDR2 FQGTGA. The CDR3 is made up of 12 amino acids. With V trimmed by 5 bases and J by 12 bases, 9 bases remained unmatched. CDR3 DNA sequence: TGTGCCAGCAGCCTCGGACAGGCCCCAACTTTCTTT. It specifies CASSLGQAPTFF.

This clone was picked up a small number of times. V gene TRBV12-3 or TRBV12-4 combines with J gene TRBJ1-3, with TRBD1 matching 7 bases. This CDR3 comprises 13 residues. Germline trimming cut 5 bases from V and 12 bases from J; bases unmatched to any gene: 10. CDR3 region: CASSRQGGTGIYF. The DNA of the CDR3 is TGTGCCAGCAGTAGACAGGGCGGAACCGGCATATATTTT.

This clone was seen once. The chain carries TRBV19 and TRBJ2-7; D unclear. The germline V and J ends were trimmed by 5 bases and 0 bases, with 14 bases remaining between them. This CDR3 is built from 15 residues. Germline lookup yields CDR1 LNHDA and CDR2 SQIVND (reference sequence). The CDR3 DNA is TGTGCCAGTAGTTCTAAGTGGGCCCCCTCCTACGAGCAGTACTTC. Its translation is CASSSKWAPSYEQYF.